In this sample, the clone carrying this T cell receptor (beta chain) turned up many times. From the 5' RACE reads, TCRdb called clonotypes with MiXCR, one entry per CDR3 protein. This repertoire shows a few hundred thousand distinct CDR3 sequences, approximately 8.6% found once; its top ten account for 3%. This sample was taken from a study of identical twins. Germline CDR1 LGHNA, CDR2 YSLEER. V shed 0 bases and J 4 bases; nucleotides not matched to a gene: 13. The CDR3 consists of 18 residues. Another study also made use of these data, one on yellow fever vaccine responses in identical twins.

Sequenced: CD8+ T cells sorted from blood. The sequence was obtained from a woman aged 18-30 years in good health. The rearrangement links TRBV4-3 to TRBJ2-7, with 9 bases matching TRBD2. The DNA for the CDR3 is TGCGCCAGCAGCCAAGATCTGGGTGGCGGGAGGGGAGGTTACGAGCAGTACTTC. Its protein is CASSQDLGGGRGGYEQYF.